This T cell receptor beta chain is from a study of CD8 T cells in ankylosing spondylitis. MiXCR, applied by TCRdb to the 5' RACE reads, yields one record per CDR3 protein. The sample lists around 130,000 distinct CDR3 sequences, 7% occurring once. The CDR3 length is 15 residues. In germline, CDR1 is MNHEY, CDR2 SVGEGT. Unmatched junction bases numbered 7, after V lost 6 bases and J lost 7 bases. The sample consisted of blood, either unsorted or a sorted T cell fraction (not recorded which). This receptor was obtained from a male donor with ankylosing spondylitis or in good health (not recorded which). The chain links TRBV6-2 or TRBV6-3 to TRBJ1-5, with 12 bases aligning to TRBD1. CDR3 sequence (DNA): TGTGCCAGCAGCTTAACCGGGACAGGGGGCCAGCCCCAGCATTTT. Translated, it gives CASSLTGTGGQPQHF.